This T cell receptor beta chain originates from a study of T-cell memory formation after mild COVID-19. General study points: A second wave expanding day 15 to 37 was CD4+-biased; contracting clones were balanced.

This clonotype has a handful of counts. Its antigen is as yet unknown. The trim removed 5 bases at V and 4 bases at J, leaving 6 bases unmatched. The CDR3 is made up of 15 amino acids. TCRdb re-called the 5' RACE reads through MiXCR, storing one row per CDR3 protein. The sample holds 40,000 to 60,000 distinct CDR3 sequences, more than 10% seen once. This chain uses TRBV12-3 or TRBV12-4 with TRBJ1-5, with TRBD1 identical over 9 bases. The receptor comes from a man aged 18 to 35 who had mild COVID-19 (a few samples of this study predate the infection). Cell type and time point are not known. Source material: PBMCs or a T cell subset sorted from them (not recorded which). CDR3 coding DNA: TGTGCCAGCAGTGGGGACAGGGATGGGAATCAGCCCCAGCATTTT. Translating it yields CASSGDRDGNQPQHF.